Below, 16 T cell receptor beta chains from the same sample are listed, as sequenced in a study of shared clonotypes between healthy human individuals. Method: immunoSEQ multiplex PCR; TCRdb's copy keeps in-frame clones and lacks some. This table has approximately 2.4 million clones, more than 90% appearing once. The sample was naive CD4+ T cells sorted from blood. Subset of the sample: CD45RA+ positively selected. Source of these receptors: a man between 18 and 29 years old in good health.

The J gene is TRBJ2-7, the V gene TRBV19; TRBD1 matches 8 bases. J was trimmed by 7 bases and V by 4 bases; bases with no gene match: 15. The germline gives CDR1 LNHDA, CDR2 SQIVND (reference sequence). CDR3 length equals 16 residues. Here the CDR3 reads CASSSPSDRVMGEQYF. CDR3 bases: TGTGCCAGTAGTAGCCCGTCGGACAGGGTAATGGGGGAGCAGTACTTC.

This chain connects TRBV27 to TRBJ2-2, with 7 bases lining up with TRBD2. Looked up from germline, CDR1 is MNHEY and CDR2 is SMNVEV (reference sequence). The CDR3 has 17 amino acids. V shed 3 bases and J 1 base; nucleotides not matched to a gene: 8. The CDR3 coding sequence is TGTGCCAGCAGTTTGGCTAGCGGACCCCTGAACACCGGGGAGCTGTTTTTT. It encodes CASSLASGPLNTGELFF.

The CDR3 DNA reads as TGTGCCAGCAGTGGTGGGACGGAGGGAAAACTGTTTTTT. As protein: CASSGGTEGKLFF. The gene calls are TRBV6-1 and TRBJ1-4, with D maybe TRBD1 (5 bases). CDR3 length: 13 residues. Germline V lookup: CDR1 MNHNS, CDR2 SASEGT. Trimming took 4 bases from V and 10 from J, leaving 13 bases between them.

The CDR3 protein is CASTKTGTSGSSEYEQYF. In DNA, the CDR3 is TGCGCCAGCACCAAAACCGGGACTAGCGGGAGTTCTGAGTACGAGCAGTACTTC. V is TRBV10-2 and J is TRBJ2-7; 14 positions agree with TRBD2. The CDR3 length is 18 residues. Germline CDR1 reads WSHSY; CDR2 reads SAAADI. V shed 7 bases and J 4 bases; nucleotides not matched to a gene: 15.

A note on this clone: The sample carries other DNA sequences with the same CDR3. The CDR3 bases are TGTGCCAGCTCACCTACACAAGAGACCCAGTACTTC. Encoded protein: CASSPTQETQYF. The gene calls are TRBV18 and TRBJ2-5; D is undetermined. V was shortened by 3 bases and J by 2 bases, with 4 bases between the two germline ends. Germline V gene sequence: CDR1 KGHSH, CDR2 LQKENI. This CDR3 has 12 amino acids.

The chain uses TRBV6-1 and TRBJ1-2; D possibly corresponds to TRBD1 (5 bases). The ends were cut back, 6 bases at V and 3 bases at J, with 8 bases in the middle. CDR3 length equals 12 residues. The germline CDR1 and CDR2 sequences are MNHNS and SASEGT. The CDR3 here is CASRGADYGYTF. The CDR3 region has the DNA TGTGCCAGCAGAGGGGCGGACTATGGCTACACCTTC.

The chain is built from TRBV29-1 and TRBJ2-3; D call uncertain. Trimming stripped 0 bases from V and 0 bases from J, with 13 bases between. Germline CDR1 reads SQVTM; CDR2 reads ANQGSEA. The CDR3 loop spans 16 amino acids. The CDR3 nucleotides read TGCAGCGTTGAAGATCGGGCAGTCGCTAGCACAGATACGCAGTATTTT. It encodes CSVEDRAVASTDTQYF.

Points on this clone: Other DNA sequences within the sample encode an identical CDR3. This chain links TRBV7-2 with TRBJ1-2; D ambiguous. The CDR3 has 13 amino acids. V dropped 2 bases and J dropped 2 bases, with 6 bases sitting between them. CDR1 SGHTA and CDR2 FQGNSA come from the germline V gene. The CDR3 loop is CASSLSQNYGYTF. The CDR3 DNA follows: TGTGCCAGCAGCTTATCTCAAAACTATGGCTACACCTTC.

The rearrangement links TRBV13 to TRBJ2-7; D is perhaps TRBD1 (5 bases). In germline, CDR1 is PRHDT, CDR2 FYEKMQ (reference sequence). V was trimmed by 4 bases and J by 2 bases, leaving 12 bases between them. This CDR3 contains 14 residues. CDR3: CASSSITGTYEQYF. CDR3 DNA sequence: TGTGCCAGCAGCTCAATTACAGGAACCTACGAGCAGTACTTC.

The CDR3: CASSFSGQNQETQYF. The CDR3 DNA reads TGTGCCAGCAGCTTTTCCGGGCAGAACCAAGAGACCCAGTACTTC. The rearrangement links TRBV7-2 to TRBJ2-5; D is ambiguous. V gave up 3 bases and J gave up 0 bases, with 11 bases separating them. CDR3 length equals 15 residues. In germline, CDR1 is SGHTA, CDR2 FQGNSA. Looking up the rest from reference TRBV7-2 and TRBJ2-5 gives the full variable domain: GAGVSQSPSNKVTEKGKDVELRCDPISGHTALYWYRQSLGQGLEFLIYFQGNSAPDKSGLPSDRFSAERTGGSVSTLTIQRTQQEDSAVYLCASSFSGQNQETQYFGPGTRLLVL.

CDR3 residues: CASSPGRGGNTEAFF. For the CDR3, the DNA is TGTGCCAGCAGCCCTGGCAGGGGTGGGAACACTGAAGCTTTCTTT. J is TRBJ1-1 and V is TRBV5-4, with TRBD1 as a possible D gene (6 bases). The CDR3 runs to 15 residues. V was pared by 4 bases and J by 1 base, with 14 bases between. The germline V gene encodes CDR1 SGHNT and CDR2 YYREEE (reference sequence).

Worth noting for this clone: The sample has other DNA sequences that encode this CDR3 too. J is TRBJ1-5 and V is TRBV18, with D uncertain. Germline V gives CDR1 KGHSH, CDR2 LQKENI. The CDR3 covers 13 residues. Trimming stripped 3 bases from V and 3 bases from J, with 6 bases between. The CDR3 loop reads CASSPGLNQPQHF. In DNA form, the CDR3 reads TGTGCCAGCTCACCTGGACTCAATCAGCCCCAGCATTTT.

Written as DNA, the CDR3 is TGTGCCAGCAGCTCGGGGGGTGACACCTACAATGAGCAGTTCTTC. It encodes CASSSGGDTYNEQFF. This sequence joins TRBV6-1 and TRBJ2-1, with TRBD2 identical over 7 bases. J lost 2 bases, V lost 6 bases, and 7 bases had no gene match. Germline CDR1 and CDR2: MNHNS and SASEGT. This CDR3 region has 15 residues.

DNA for the CDR3: TGTGCCACCAGCACCCTGGGGGACTGGTACAATGAGCAGTTCTTC. This sequence encodes CATSTLGDWYNEQFF. This chain uses TRBV15 with TRBJ2-1, with a possible D match to TRBD2 (6 bases). V was shortened by 4 bases and J by 4 bases, with 14 bases between the two germline ends. The CDR3 has 15 residues. The germline gives CDR1 LNHNV, CDR2 YYDKDF (reference sequence).

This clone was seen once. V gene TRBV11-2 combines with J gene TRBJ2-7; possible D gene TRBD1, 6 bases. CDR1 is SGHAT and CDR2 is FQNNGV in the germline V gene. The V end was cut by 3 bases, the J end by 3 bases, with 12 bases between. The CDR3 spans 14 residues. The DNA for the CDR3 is TGTGCCAGCAGCTTTCAACAGGGACACTACGAGCAGTACTTC. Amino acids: CASSFQQGHYEQYF.

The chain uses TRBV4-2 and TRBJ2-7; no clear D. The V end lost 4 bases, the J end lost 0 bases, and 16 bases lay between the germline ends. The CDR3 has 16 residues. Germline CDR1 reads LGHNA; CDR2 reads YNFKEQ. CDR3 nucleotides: TGTGCCAGCAGCCCCCACACGGAACTATTCTCCTACGAGCAGTACTTC. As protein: CASSPHTELFSYEQYF.